This T cell receptor beta chain was identified in a study of blood T cell repertoires in COVID-19. Whole-study context: The analysed material was cDNA or gDNA that came from T cells, B-cell-depleted T cells, or PBMCs.

Enrollees, about 18 to 89 years old, lived in about two dozen US areas. CDR1 LGHDT and CDR2 YNNKEL come from the germline V gene (reference sequence). This CDR3 has 14 residues. The V and J ends lost 1 base and 4 bases respectively, with 10 bases between them. As handled by the study authors: Nucleated cell counts were estimated from reference gene primer amplification. Measured with immunoSEQ multiplex PCR; TCRdb has only the in-frame clones, and not every one. The DNA gave D and trimming, while V, J and clone size come from that table. The sample consists of some 200,000 clones, around 87% of them appearing once.

This rearrangement joins TRBV3-1 (or the pseudogene TRBV3-2) to TRBJ1-1; D gene unclear. The sequence derives from a woman aged 30 to 39 who had recovered from COVID-19. The sequenced sample consisted of PBMCs or T cells enriched from blood (not recorded which). CDR3 sequence reads: CASSQGGGITEAFF. The CDR3 DNA follows: TGTGCCAGCAGCCAAGGCGGAGGCATCACTGAAGCTTTCTTT.